This T cell receptor beta chain was observed in a study of molecular identifiers for immune sequencing clone quantification. This clonotype was detected ten times or more. Germline V gene lookup returns CDR1 SEHNR and CDR2 FQNEAQ (reference sequence). The CDR3 is 15 residues long. V lost 5 bases, J lost 2 bases, and 14 bases lay in between. MiXCR, applied by TCRdb to the PCR reads, yields one record per CDR3 protein. Found here are some 96,000 distinct CDR3 sequences, 24% of them singletons; the top ten hold approximately 0.94%. The sequence derives from a human donor in good health. Some libraries in this study had Jurkat cell RNA spiked in. The sequencing input was naive CD8+ T cells from blood, with Jurkat cell RNA spiked in. Noted subset: FACS-sorted CD8+CD4-CCR7+CD45RA+ naive T cells. The rearrangement uses TRBV7-9 and TRBJ2-3; D ambiguous. The CDR3 loop is CASSPHLYSTDTQYF. CDR3 bases: TGTGCCAGCAGCCCCCATCTGTATTCCACAGATACGCAGTATTTT.